This paragraph reports one TCR beta chain. Its antigen remains unknown. V was shortened by 4 bases and J by 8 bases, with 7 bases between the two germline ends. The germline V gene has CDR1 SGDLS and CDR2 YYNGEE. CDR3 length: 11 residues. These data belong to a study of siplizumab effects on memory and regulatory T cells. Findings and caveats of the study: Memory cells seemed less diverse than naive T cells, which seemed major alloresponse contributors. Siplizumab significantly brought down the alloreactive sequences that trace back to unstimulated CD4+ memory cells. Confirmation was lacking for the suppressive function of proliferating Tregs derived from siplizumab cultures.

Roughly 100,000 TCR templates underwent assay in every sample. Clones were read by immunoSEQ multiplex PCR, and TCRdb kept only the in-frame ones, dropping some. The sample shows over 85,000 clones, approximately 93% of them seen only once. The specimen sequenced was non-Treg CD4+ T cells sorted from blood. The chain couples TRBV9 to TRBJ2-1; tentatively, D is TRBD1 (5 bases). The receptor was derived from a human donor in good health. This CDR3 reads CASSWGDEQFF. CDR3 nucleotides: TGTGCCAGCAGCTGGGGCGATGAGCAGTTCTTC.